A selection of T cell receptor beta chains follows, all from one sample in a study of T-cell reconstitution after alpha-beta-depleted transplantation in children. TCRdb processed the PCR reads anew with MiXCR; each CDR3 protein has one entry. The sample holds roughly 590,000 distinct CDR3 sequences, about 15% seen once. The sequenced sample was PBMCs from the stem cell graft donor, obtained from the stem cell graft. The receptors originated from a human donor who donated a stem cell graft to a child with acute myeloid leukemia. Each CDR3 is given with its conserved first and last residue. D genes are given only for firm matches. Rows may omit the clone size; those that give it use once, few, many or a size class.

TRBV4-3,TRBJ1-1,.,many,TGCGCCAGCAGCCAGGACGCTTGGACAACACGAGGGAGCACTGAAGCTTTCTTT,CASSQDAWTTRGSTEAFF
TRBV4-3,TRBJ1-1,.,few,TGCGCCAGCAGCCAAGAGTCTCCCCACAGGAACACTGAAGCTTTCTTT,CASSQESPHRNTEAFF
TRBV29-1,TRBJ1-4,TRBD1,.,TGCAGCGTCTTCAGGACAGGGGGCAGTGAAAAACTGTTTTTT,CSVFRTGGSEKLFF
TRBV7-6,TRBJ1-2,.,few,TGTGCCAGCAGCGATAACGCAGGGTTCTATGGCTACACCTTC,CASSDNAGFYGYTF
TRBV25-1,TRBJ2-2,.,few,TGTGCCAGCAGTGATCAACAGGGTTGGTCCGGGGAGCTGTTTTTT,CASSDQQGWSGELFF
TRBV6-1,TRBJ1-6,TRBD1,.,TGTGCCAGCAGGGGGACAGGGGGAAGTAATTCACCCCTCCACTTT,CASRGTGGSNSPLHF
TRBV12-3/TRBV12-4,TRBJ2-1,.,few,TGTGCCAGCAGTTTATTTTTGGATGAGCAGTTCTTC,CASSLFLDEQFF
TRBV20-1,TRBJ1-4,.,many,TGCAGTGCTAGAGATTCGGGACTTGGGGAAAAACTGTTTTTT,CSARDSGLGEKLFF
TRBV5-1,TRBJ2-7,.,few,TGCGCCAGCAGCCAGGGGTCCTCCATCTACGAGCAGTACTTC,CASSQGSSIYEQYF
TRBV5-5,TRBJ2-1,.,many,TGTGCCAGCAGCCCCCCCCCCTACAATGAGCAGTTCTTC,CASSPPPYNEQFF
TRBV27,TRBJ2-1,.,.,TGTGCCAGCAGACAGGGGAGGTATGAGCAGTTCTTC,CASRQGRYEQFF
TRBV29-1,TRBJ2-7,TRBD1,many,TGCAGCGCCGCGACAGGGAGCTCCTACGAGCAGTACTTC,CSAATGSSYEQYF
TRBV2,TRBJ2-5,.,.,TGTGCCAGCATACAGGCCTTTGGGACCCAGTACTTC,CASIQAFGTQYF
TRBV29-1,TRBJ2-2,.,many,TGCAGCGTGGAGGACCCGAGGACCGGGGAGCTGTTTTTT,CSVEDPRTGELFF
TRBV7-9,TRBJ2-7,.,many,TGTGCCAGCAGGTCGACCGGGACACCGTCCTACGAGCAGTACTTC,CASRSTGTPSYEQYF
TRBV7-9,TRBJ1-1,.,few,TGTGCCAGCAGCTTAGCGCTAACCCCAGCGATGAACACTGAAGCTTTCTTT,CASSLALTPAMNTEAFF
TRBV4-1,TRBJ2-3,TRBD1,many,TGCGCCAGCAGCCCCGGACAGGGCATGGATACGCAGTATTTT,CASSPGQGMDTQYF
TRBV11-2,TRBJ1-2,.,.,TGTGCCAGCAGCCCTGTGGGCTACACCTTC,CASSPVGYTF
TRBV18,TRBJ2-7,.,few,TGTGCCAGCTCACCAAATACGGGGCGCGAGCAGTACTTC,CASSPNTGREQYF
TRBV4-2,TRBJ1-3,.,many,TGTGCCAGCAGCCAAGACTTTTATAACACCATATATTTT,CASSQDFYNTIYF
TRBV7-3,TRBJ2-3,.,many,TGTGCCAGCAGCCCTGCCGGGGGCACAGATACGCAGTATTTT,CASSPAGGTDTQYF
TRBV5-6,TRBJ2-7,.,many,TGTGCCAGCAGCTTGGGCGCAGCCTACGAGCAGTACTTC,CASSLGAAYEQYF
TRBV4-3,TRBJ1-6,TRBD1,.,TGCGCCAGCAGCCAAGATCGGGGGACAGGTAGTTCACCCCTCCACTTT,CASSQDRGTGSSPLHF
TRBV10-3,TRBJ2-1,.,many,TGTGCCATCAGTTCAGGGATAGAAAATGAGCAGTTCTTC,CAISSGIENEQFF